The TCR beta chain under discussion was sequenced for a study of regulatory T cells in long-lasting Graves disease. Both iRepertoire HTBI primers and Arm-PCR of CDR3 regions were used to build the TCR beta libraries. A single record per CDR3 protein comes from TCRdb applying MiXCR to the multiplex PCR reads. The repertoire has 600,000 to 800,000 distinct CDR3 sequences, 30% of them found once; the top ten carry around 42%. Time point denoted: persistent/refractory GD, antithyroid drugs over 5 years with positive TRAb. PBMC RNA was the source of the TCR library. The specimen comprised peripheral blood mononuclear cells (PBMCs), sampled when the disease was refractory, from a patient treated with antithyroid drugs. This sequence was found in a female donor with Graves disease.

In DNA, the CDR3 is TGTGCCAGCAGCGTAGTAGCGGGAGTGTACAATGAGCAGTTCTTC. It codes for CASSVVAGVYNEQFF. The rearrangement uses TRBV9 and TRBJ2-1; 9 positions match TRBD2. The CDR3 runs to 15 residues. In germline, CDR1 is SGDLS, CDR2 YYNGEE. Trimming took 0 bases from V and 4 from J; bases not matched to a gene: 2.